Sequencing of this T cell receptor (beta chain) was carried out in a study of T cell repertoires in cytomegalovirus infection. Study at large: In public TCR beta signatures, there were indications of both CMV infection and matching HLA type.

From the reads, TCRdb called clonotypes with MiXCR, one entry per CDR3 protein. The table records 250,000 or so distinct CDR3 sequences, about 12% of them present only once. General study results and limits: The study identified carriers of CMV plus the relevant HLA from cumulative public TCR beta family frequency. HLA-C-restricted TCR beta clonotypes specific for CMV led the ex vivo response.

The J segment lost 10 bases and the V segment lost 0 bases, leaving 13 bases of the junction unmatched. The CDR3 length is 17 residues. The germline V gene encodes CDR1 SGHNT and CDR2 YYREEE (reference sequence). This clonotype was picked up a small number of times. Its antigen is not identified. The V call is TRBV5-4, the J call TRBJ2-1, with 10 bases fitting TRBD2. The sequence was obtained from a human donor in good health (CMV status not recorded). Some clones in this sample may be carry-over from other donors' samples. Material: PBMCs. Here the CDR3 reads CASSLAGSGRPGVEQFF. Written as DNA, the CDR3 is TGTGCCAGCAGCTTGGCGGGTAGCGGGAGGCCCGGGGTCGAGCAGTTCTTC.